This TCR beta chain came from a study of T cells expressing NK-cell markers. TCRdb re-called the 5' RACE reads, yielding one record per CDR3 amino acid sequence without DNA. The sample has 160,000 or so distinct CDR3 sequences. This CDR3 is 12 amino acids long. The sample consisted of blood T cells: a sorted CD56 or NKG2C T cell subset, CD4+ or CD8+ T cells, or bulk PBMC T cells (not recorded which). The rearrangement joins TRBV12-3 or TRBV12-4 to TRBJ2-3. The source is a woman aged 18 to 75 in good health. The CDR3 here is CASSLVPDTQYF.